This paragraph covers one T cell receptor beta chain sequence. The antigen is not known. This sample stems from a study of shared clonotypes between healthy human individuals. About the research overall: Donors consisted of a couple of women and three men between 18 and 49.

CDR1 is MNHEY, CDR2 SVGAGI, per germline. This CDR3 spans 15 amino acids. V shed 4 bases and J 7 bases; nucleotides not matched to a gene: 7. Clones were read by immunoSEQ multiplex PCR, and TCRdb kept only the in-frame ones, dropping some. This table holds 1,400,000 or so clones, approximately 98.5% found once. Findings of the study overall: A handful of donors had around 5.2% of their naive CD4 clonotypes in common.

The V gene is TRBV6-5, the J gene TRBJ2-2; TRBD1 aligns across 9 bases. The source is a man under 40 in good health. The sample was naive CD4+ T cells sorted from blood. Subset given: CD45RA+ positively selected. The CDR3 region is CASSSTGGAIGELFF. CDR3 bases: TGTGCCAGCAGTTCAACAGGGGGCGCAATCGGGGAGCTGTTTTTT.